This T cell receptor (beta chain) derives from a study of blood T cell repertoires in COVID-19. At the level of the study: The study drew acute and convalescent COVID-19 samples from the United States, Italy and Spain. From T cells, B-cell-depleted T cells, or PBMCs came the material, which was cDNA or gDNA.

This CDR3 has 16 residues. Germline V gene data show CDR1 as LNHDA and CDR2 as SQIVND (reference sequence). Unmatched junction bases numbered 5, after V lost 5 bases and J lost 1 base. The assay was immunoSEQ multiplex PCR, and TCRdb's table has in-frame clones only and misses some. This table has about 88,000 clones, around 90% appearing once. The sequence derives from a man at least 80 years old with acute or convalescent COVID-19. The source material was peripheral blood. The chain recombines TRBV19 with TRBJ1-4; TRBD1 matches 9 bases. Written as DNA, the CDR3 is TGTGCCAGTAGTCTCGGACAGGGGAGAACTAATGAAAAACTGTTTTTT. Translated, it gives CASSLGQGRTNEKLFF.